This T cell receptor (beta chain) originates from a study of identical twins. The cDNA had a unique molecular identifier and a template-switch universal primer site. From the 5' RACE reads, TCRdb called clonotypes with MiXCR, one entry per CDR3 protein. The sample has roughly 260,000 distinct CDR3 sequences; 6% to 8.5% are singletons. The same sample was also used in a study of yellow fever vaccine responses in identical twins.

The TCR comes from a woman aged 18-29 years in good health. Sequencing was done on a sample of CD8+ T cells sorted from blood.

This CDR3 is CASSSTDRFLTEAFF. In DNA form, the CDR3 reads TGCGCCAGCAGCTCGACCGACAGGTTCCTCACTGAAGCTTTCTTT. V gene TRBV5-1 combines with J gene TRBJ1-1; TRBD1 might be the D (6 bases). This CDR3 contains 15 residues. V was clipped by 3 bases and J by 4 bases, with 16 bases between them. Germline-derived CDR1 and CDR2 are SGHRS and YFSETQ.